This paragraph covers one TCR beta chain sequence. The sample is drawn from a study of blood T cell repertoires in COVID-19. On the study more broadly: Samples taken during acute and convalescent COVID-19 were collected in the United States, Italy and Spain. PBMCs, B-cell-depleted T cells, or T cells were the source of the cDNA or gDNA that made up the material.

In the authors' workflow: Reference gene primers were amplified, and this amplification served to estimate nucleated cell counts. Repertoires were generated with immunoSEQ multiplex PCR, while TCRdb's copy carries only in-frame clones and drops some. The V and J calls and clone size are taken from that table; D and trimming were inferred from the DNA. The top ten hold under 3% of the sample, which has about 360,000 clones, around 83% seen once. The germline V and J ends were trimmed by 0 bases and 6 bases, with 9 bases remaining between them. The CDR3 has 13 residues. In germline, CDR1 is MNHEY, CDR2 SVGEGT.

The specimen sequenced was peripheral blood. The rearrangement joins TRBV6-2 or TRBV6-3 to TRBJ2-7; possibly TRBD2 for D (6 bases). The source of this sequence is a man younger than 40 with active or convalescent COVID-19. CDR3: CASSYSGGREQYF. The CDR3 DNA reads as TGTGCCAGCAGTTACTCGGGGGGTCGCGAGCAGTACTTC.